The 15 T cell receptor beta chains below were found in one sample sequenced in a study of monozygotic twins with cystic fibrosis. Generated by immunoSEQ multiplex PCR, the TCRdb table keeps only in-frame clones and is missing some. The profile shows 30,000 to 35,000 clones, 90% to 97% of them singletons. The specimen sequenced was blood. Source of these receptors: a girl aged 2 to 10 with cystic fibrosis.

The chain combines TRBV9 with TRBJ2-5; D is ambiguous. The CDR3 runs 15 residues. V lost 2 bases and J 5 bases, leaving 16 bases between the germline ends. Germline CDR1 SGDLS, CDR2 YYNGEE. In DNA form, the CDR3 reads TGTGCCAGCAGCGTTGCCGAATTTATGTGGGAGACCCAGTACTTC. This sequence encodes CASSVAEFMWETQYF.

This clone was seen a single time. V gene TRBV15 combines with J gene TRBJ2-3, with D maybe TRBD2 (5 bases). Trimming stripped 5 bases from V and 5 bases from J, with 11 bases between. Germline CDR1 LNHNV, CDR2 YYDKDF (reference sequence). The CDR3 length is 13 residues. CDR3 region: CATSRRNEDTQYF. The CDR3 DNA follows: TGTGCCACCAGCCGGAGGAACGAAGATACGCAGTATTTT.

As for this clone: Compared with germline, one end of the junction differs, possibly owing to a read error. J is TRBJ2-3 and V is TRBV5-6; 9 bases fit TRBD1. This CDR3 contains 15 residues. Germline assignment: CDR1 SGHDT and CDR2 YYEEEE. This CDR3 is CASRLGTGSTDTQYF. The CDR3 DNA is TGTGCCAGCAGATTGGGGACAGGGAGTACAGATACGCAGTATTTT.

The V gene is TRBV30, the J gene TRBJ1-2; the D is unclear. The CDR3 is made up of 18 amino acids. Per germline, CDR1 GTSNPN and CDR2 SVGIG (reference sequence). Trimming took 0 bases from V and 4 from J, leaving 24 bases between them. DNA for the CDR3: TGTGCCTGGAGTGTACCCTCTACTGTGGTTTCTCGAAGCTATGGCTACACCTTC. Encoded protein: CAWSVPSTVVSRSYGYTF.

J is TRBJ1-4 and V is TRBV2; 7 nucleotides line up with TRBD1. CDR1 and CDR2 (germline): SNHLY, FYNNEI. This CDR3 region has 13 residues. The V segment lost 8 bases and the J segment 7 bases; nucleotides outside the gene matches: 7. CDR3: CASSDREFEKLFF. The CDR3 DNA follows: TGTGCCAGCTCCGACAGGGAATTTGAAAAACTGTTTTTT. Looking up the rest from reference TRBV2 and TRBJ1-4 gives the full variable domain: EPEVTQTPSHQVTQMGQEVILRCVPISNHLYFYWYRQILGQKVEFLVSFYNNEISEKSEIFDDQFSVERPDGSNFTLKIRSTKLEDSAMYFCASSDREFEKLFFGSGTQLSVL.

The rearrangement joins TRBV27 to TRBJ2-5; D is unresolved. The germline gives CDR1 MNHEY, CDR2 SMNVEV (reference sequence). CDR3 length equals 11 residues. V shed 8 bases and J shed 4 bases, with 8 bases lying between them. CDR3 nucleotide sequence: TGTGCCAGCCCTCAGCGAGAGACCCAGTACTTC. Translation: CASPQRETQYF.

This chain uses TRBV27 with TRBJ1-6; a weak D match, TRBD1 (5 bases). Trimming took 5 bases from V and 0 from J, leaving 11 bases between them. Germline V gene sequence: CDR1 MNHEY, CDR2 SMNVEV (reference sequence). The CDR3 is 16 amino acids. In DNA, the CDR3 is TGTGCCAGCAGTACCACTGGGGGCTCCTATAATTCACCCCTCCACTTT. Its protein is CASSTTGGSYNSPLHF.

This clone was counted a single time. The rearrangement uses TRBV2 and TRBJ2-2; unclear D gene. With 2 bases removed from V and 3 bases from J, the gap between germline ends came to 4 bases. The CDR3 is made up of 13 amino acids. Germline CDR1 SNHLY, CDR2 FYNNEI. CDR3 sequence reads: CASSETDTGELFF. Here the CDR3 DNA reads TGTGCCAGCAGTGAAACCGACACCGGGGAGCTGTTTTTT.

V gene TRBV29-1 combines with J gene TRBJ2-7, with TRBD1 matching 7 bases. Germline V gene data show CDR1 as SQVTM and CDR2 as ANQGSEA. The CDR3 is made up of 12 amino acids. Trimming cost V 6 bases and J 4 bases; bases outside gene matches: 6. CDR3 sequence (DNA): TGCAGCGTCCGAGGACAGGCGTACGAGCAGTACTTC. This encodes CSVRGQAYEQYF.

The rearrangement uses TRBV4-1 and TRBJ2-7, with 12 bases fitting TRBD2. The CDR3 is 15 amino acids. The V gene's germline CDR1 is MGHRA and CDR2 YSYEKL. The V segment lost 3 bases and the J segment 0 bases; nucleotides outside the gene matches: 0. CDR3 amino acids: CASSQTSGSSYEQYF. Here the CDR3 DNA reads TGCGCCAGCAGCCAGACTAGCGGGAGCTCCTACGAGCAGTACTTC.

The chain employs TRBV6-5 and TRBJ1-3, with a tentative D call TRBD1 (5 bases). The germline V gene has CDR1 MNHEY and CDR2 SVGAGI. The CDR3 runs 15 residues. The V end was cut by 6 bases, the J end by 0 bases, with 12 bases between. CDR3 coding DNA: TGTGCCAGCAGATTTGACAGAACCTCTGGAAACACCATATATTTT. Translated: CASRFDRTSGNTIYF.

J is TRBJ1-1 and V is TRBV7-9; 7 bases agree with TRBD1. Germline-derived CDR1 and CDR2 are SEHNR and FQNEAQ (reference sequence). This CDR3 has 14 amino acids. The V segment lost 1 base and the J segment 1 base; nucleotides outside the gene matches: 0. Here the CDR3 DNA reads TGTGCCAGCAGCTTAGGACAGGGGAACACTGAAGCTTTCTTT. Protein sequence: CASSLGQGNTEAFF.

The chain has TRBV6-5 and TRBJ1-4, with D tentatively TRBD1 (5 bases). This CDR3 has 11 residues. Trimming removed 7 bases from V and 9 bases from J, with 9 bases in between. Germline V gene data show CDR1 as MNHEY and CDR2 as SVGAGI. CDR3 coding DNA: TGTGCCAGCACCCGGGGCCAAAAACTGTTTTTT. Its protein is CASTRGQKLFF.

For this clone: At one end the junction does not follow the germline gene, possibly because of a read error. The chain employs TRBV7-6 and TRBJ2-3; D may match TRBD1 or TRBD2 (5 bases each). Germline V gene lookup returns CDR1 SGHVS and CDR2 FNYEAQ. The CDR3 is made up of 12 amino acids. The CDR3 is CASSLGDALAFF. The DNA of the CDR3 is TGTGCCAGCAGCTTAGGGGACGCACTGGCTTTTTTT.

The genes are TRBV7-8 and TRBJ1-1; TRBD1 matches 11 bases. Germline V gives CDR1 SGHVS, CDR2 FQNEAQ. This CDR3 is 15 amino acids long. The trim removed 1 base at V and 5 bases at J, leaving 3 bases unmatched. The CDR3: CASSLGGQGGTEAFF. As DNA, the CDR3 is TGTGCCAGCAGCTTAGGGGGACAGGGGGGTACTGAAGCTTTCTTT.